The 20 T cell receptor beta chains given below trace back to one sample, sequenced in a study of radiotherapy plus CTLA-4 blockade in lung cancer. This table comes from immunoSEQ multiplex PCR, and its TCRdb copy is limited to in-frame clones, with some not included. The sample contains about 60,000 clones, approximately 80% of which appear only once. The material was peripheral blood, obtained from a patient treated with radiotherapy plus ipilimumab. These receptors all come from a human donor with non-small cell lung cancer who had a partial response to radiotherapy plus ipilimumab.

The V and J genes are TRBV27 and TRBJ2-1, with 8 bases identical to TRBD1. Germline assignment: CDR1 MNHEY and CDR2 SMNVEV (reference sequence). The CDR3 runs 15 residues. J gave up 1 base and V 3 bases, and 2 bases lay outside the gene matches. The CDR3 here is CASSFRDRSYNEQFF. Here the CDR3 DNA reads TGTGCCAGCAGTTTTAGGGACAGGTCCTACAATGAGCAGTTCTTC.

The chain recombines TRBV7-9 with TRBJ2-5; D is unclear. Germline V gene lookup returns CDR1 SEHNR and CDR2 FQNEAQ (reference sequence). Trimming removed 5 bases at V and 3 bases at J, with 13 bases between. This CDR3 contains 14 residues. The CDR3 bases are TGTGCCAGCAGCCGACGCACAGAAAAAGAGACCCAGTACTTC. Translating gives CASSRRTEKETQYF.

The chain recombines TRBV6-5 with TRBJ2-7; maybe TRBD1 (5 bases). The germline V gene encodes CDR1 MNHEY and CDR2 SVGAGI. Trimming pared 6 bases from V and 3 bases from J, leaving 12 bases between. This CDR3 spans 13 amino acids. The CDR3 DNA is TGTGCCAGCAGGGTTCAGGGTGGCTACGAGCAGTACTTC. Its translation: CASRVQGGYEQYF.

The rearrangement uses TRBV6-5 and TRBJ2-3; 7 bases fit TRBD1. The CDR3 has 15 amino acids. The germline gives CDR1 MNHEY, CDR2 SVGAGI. V gave up 5 bases and J gave up 2 bases; unmatched junction bases: 7. The chain's CDR3 is CASSTLTGFTDTQYF. The CDR3 DNA sequence: TGTGCCAGCAGTACCTTGACAGGGTTCACAGATACGCAGTATTTT.

The chain links TRBV28 to TRBJ2-7; 8 bases line up with TRBD1. V trimming: 5 bases; J trimming: 3 bases; junction bases outside the gene matches: 9. The CDR3 runs 15 residues. Germline CDR1 MDHEN, CDR2 SYDVKM. DNA of the CDR3: TGTGCCAGCAGTAACGCGGCAGGGGGCTTCTACGAGCAGTACTTC. It yields the protein CASSNAAGGFYEQYF.

This clone was found a few times. This chain uses TRBV19 with TRBJ2-1; TRBD2 matches at 8 bases. CDR1 is LNHDA and CDR2 is SQIVND in the germline V gene (reference sequence). This CDR3 is 14 amino acids long. The V and J ends lost 4 bases and 6 bases, in that order; junction bases with no gene match: 5. CDR3 in amino acids: CASSKSGSINEQFF. The CDR3 nucleotides read TGTGCCAGTAGTAAAAGCGGGAGTATCAATGAGCAGTTCTTC. Variable domain in full (rest from reference TRBV19 and TRBJ2-1): DGGITQSPKYLFRKEGQNVTLSCEQNLNHDAMYWYRQDPGQGLRLIYYSQIVNDFQKGDIAEGYSVSREKKESFPLTVTSAQKNPTAFYLCASSKSGSINEQFFGPGTRLTVL.

The gene calls are TRBV5-4 and TRBJ1-2, with 7 bases fitting TRBD1. CDR1 is SGHNT and CDR2 is YYREEE in the germline V gene (reference sequence). The CDR3 runs to 14 residues. J gave up 8 bases and V 0 bases, and 7 bases lay outside the gene matches. CDR3 sequence (DNA): TGTGCCAGCAGCTTGGGAGGGACAGACCCGGGCTACACCTTC. The encoded protein is CASSLGGTDPGYTF.

Only one count was recorded for this clone. The V call is TRBV5-1, the J call TRBJ2-1; 10 bases align to TRBD2. The V gene's germline CDR1 is SGHRS and CDR2 YFSETQ. This CDR3 has 15 residues. The J segment lost 5 bases and the V segment lost 1 base, leaving 3 bases of the junction unmatched. Here the CDR3 reads CASSLSSGSHNEQFF. CDR3 sequence (DNA): TGCGCCAGCAGCTTGTCTAGCGGGAGCCACAATGAGCAGTTCTTC.

The gene calls are TRBV29-1 and TRBJ2-3; a possible D gene is TRBD1 (5 bases). Per the germline V gene, CDR1 is SQVTM and CDR2 is ANQGSEA. V lost 4 bases and J lost 0, with 14 bases in between. This CDR3 has 15 residues. The CDR3 sequence: CSVVAAGLSTDTQYF. The DNA of the CDR3 is TGCAGCGTTGTGGCAGCAGGGCTAAGCACAGATACGCAGTATTTT.

V is TRBV15 and J is TRBJ2-5; 7 nucleotides match TRBD2. The J segment lost 4 bases and the V segment lost 1 base, leaving 3 bases of the junction unmatched. The CDR3 is 14 amino acids. Germline assignment: CDR1 LNHNV and CDR2 YYDKDF (reference sequence). The CDR3 nucleotides read TGTGCCACCAGCAGAGTTGCGGGAGTAGAGACCCAGTACTTC. Residues: CATSRVAGVETQYF.

Comments on this clone: This specimen includes other DNA sequences encoding the same CDR3. The chain has TRBV28 and TRBJ2-7, with 11 bases lining up with TRBD1. The CDR3 runs to 16 residues. The germline V gene encodes CDR1 MDHEN and CDR2 SYDVKM. V gave up 4 bases and J gave up 5 bases; unmatched junction bases: 10. CDR3 protein: CASSYPRGQGGDEQYF. The CDR3 DNA sequence: TGTGCCAGCAGTTACCCTCGGGGACAGGGGGGGGACGAGCAGTACTTC. Using reference TRBV28 and TRBJ2-7 for the parts outside the CDR3, the full variable domain is DVKVTQSSRYLVKRTGEKVFLECVQDMDHENMFWYRQDPGLGLRLIYFSYDVKMKEKGDIPEGYSVSREKKERFSLILESASTNQTSMYLCASSYPRGQGGDEQYFGPGTRLTVT.

The V and J genes are TRBV19 and TRBJ1-1; no clear D gene. The CDR3 totals 16 residues. Germline assignment: CDR1 LNHDA and CDR2 SQIVND (reference sequence). V shed 7 bases and J shed 1 base, with 19 bases lying between them. This CDR3 reads CASISPVSRANTEAFF. The CDR3 DNA follows: TGTGCCAGTATTTCCCCGGTTAGCAGAGCGAACACTGAAGCTTTCTTT.

This rearrangement joins TRBV30 to TRBJ1-4; 8 bases match TRBD1. The CDR3 runs 15 residues. Germline values: CDR1 GTSNPN, CDR2 SVGIG (reference sequence). V was pared by 2 bases and J by 8 bases, with 10 bases of the junction left unmatched. The CDR3 protein is CAWSLTAGGSEKLFF. The DNA for the CDR3 is TGTGCCTGGAGTCTAACCGCAGGGGGCAGCGAAAAACTGTTTTTT.

This clone was observed a handful of times. The chain uses TRBV18 and TRBJ2-1; 9 nucleotides align to TRBD2. After removal of 5 bases from V and 6 bases from J, the junction contained 14 bases not matched to a gene. Germline V gene data show CDR1 as KGHSH and CDR2 as LQKENI. CDR3 size: 17 residues. In DNA form, the CDR3 reads TGTGCCAGCTCAACGGACCCTCTCGCTAGCGGGACCAATGAGCAGTTCTTC. Protein: CASSTDPLASGTNEQFF.

This clone has more than one count but fewer than ten. CDR3 residues: CASSTLDGREETQYF. Here the CDR3 DNA reads TGTGCCAGTAGTACCCTTGACGGGCGGGAAGAGACCCAGTACTTC. The chain employs TRBV19 and TRBJ2-5; tentative D call: TRBD2 (5 bases). V was shortened by 4 bases and J by 3 bases, with 15 bases between the two germline ends. This CDR3 is built from 15 residues. Germline values: CDR1 LNHDA, CDR2 SQIVND (reference sequence).

The CDR3 bases are TGTGCCAGCAGTTACGGGACTAGCGGAAATGAGCAGTTCTTC. Amino acids: CASSYGTSGNEQFF. The gene calls are TRBV6-6 and TRBJ2-1, with TRBD2 matching 11 bases. The CDR3 is 14 amino acids. Losses at the gene ends were 2 bases for V and 7 bases for J; bases not matched to a gene: 1. The V gene's germline CDR1 is MNHNY and CDR2 SVGAGI (reference sequence).

This chain joins TRBV28 and TRBJ2-1; D call uncertain. This CDR3 is 11 amino acids long. V was pared by 4 bases and J by 5 bases, with 3 bases between. Germline V gene data show CDR1 as MDHEN and CDR2 as SYDVKM. The CDR3 region is CASSSHNEQFF. The CDR3 DNA is TGTGCCAGCAGTTCTCACAATGAGCAGTTCTTC.

J is TRBJ2-1 and V is TRBV7-2; D uncertain. Germline loops: CDR1 SGHTA, CDR2 FQGNSA. This CDR3 has 15 amino acids. V was trimmed by 8 bases and J by 0 bases, leaving 14 bases between them. The CDR3 sequence is CASSPTSSSYNEQFF. CDR3 coding DNA: TGTGCCAGCTCCCCCACGTCGAGCTCCTACAATGAGCAGTTCTTC.

Notes on this clone: The sample holds other DNA sequences that translate to the same CDR3. The V and J genes are TRBV9 and TRBJ2-2; D possibly corresponds to TRBD2 (6 bases). This CDR3 is 14 amino acids long. The germline gives CDR1 SGDLS, CDR2 YYNGEE. Trimming removed 3 bases at V and 0 bases at J, with 6 bases between. CDR3 in amino acids: CASSGRANTGELFF. The CDR3 coding sequence is TGTGCCAGCAGCGGGAGGGCGAACACCGGGGAGCTGTTTTTT.

The chain carries TRBV4-2 and TRBJ2-7, with a tentative D call TRBD2 (6 bases). Germline V gene sequence: CDR1 LGHNA, CDR2 YNFKEQ. CDR3 length: 15 residues. The germline V and J ends were trimmed by 0 bases and 6 bases, with 15 bases remaining between them. In nucleotides, the CDR3 is TGTGCCAGCAGCCAAGATACGGGAGCTTGGGGCGAGCAGTACTTC. Translating it yields CASSQDTGAWGEQYF.